This T cell receptor (beta chain) was found in a study of blood T cell repertoires in COVID-19 (dated by TCRdb to the early 2020s). Notes on the research overall: Collaborator samples came from the United States, Italy and Spain and covered acute and convalescent phases of COVID-19. The material from the prospective study consisted of cDNA or gDNA derived from T cells, B-cell-depleted T cells, or PBMCs. Subjects who had been exposed to COVID-19, were actively infected with it, or had recovered from it provided the deeply sampled blood TCRbeta repertoires that made up the dataset. A freely available public database, intended as a resource for researchers studying the immune response to SARS-CoV-2, is where the repertoires were released. The samples were drawn from two sources: the first 160 participants of the ongoing ImmuneRACE study, and some 1,300 subjects contributed by 6 global collaborators. The sample metadata nearly always contained a de-identified subject ID, COVID-19 status, age in years and sex. Where available, HLA class I and class II types were taken from metadata supplied by the sample provider and were not determined by assay-based typing.

This clone was found a few times. Its target antigen remains unknown. One base away there is no much larger clone; base qualities are not given. Overall study results and their limits: The quantity of clinical and demographic metadata differed by source and by participant and was supplied without curation.

Collaborating institutions collected whole blood in K2EDTA tubes following their own protocols. Collaborator samples were shipped for TCRbeta analysis as frozen whole blood, isolated PBMCs, or DNA extracted from either sample type. The junction shows trimming of 0 bases on V and 6 bases on J, and the gene matches do not reach 8 bases of it. CDR1 LNHNV and CDR2 YYDKDF are derived from the germline V gene (reference sequence). There are 16 amino acids in the CDR3, from cysteine to phenylalanine inclusive. The DNA shown is the 48-base CDR3, in frame from base 1. TCRbeta CDR3 regions were amplified from genomic DNA by means of the immunoSEQ Assay, a bias-controlled multiplex PCR. Per the source publication's procedure: The number of nucleated cells in each sample was estimated by amplification of reference gene primers within the assay. Sequence reads were collapsed and filtered to measure the absolute abundance of every unique TCRbeta CDR3 rearrangement. For each sample, productive Simpson clonality was calculated by taking the square root of Simpson's diversity index across productive rearrangements. Drawn from immuneACCESS, this table holds only the in-frame rearrangements with V and J called that TCRdb kept. Clones are partly lost; checked studies trace under half to an unresolved V gene and leave the rest unexplained. The V and J calls and clone size were taken over from that table, and D and trimming were inferred from the DNA. This sample comprises some 220,000 clones, roughly 80% of them detected only once. Around 6.4% of the sample is in the top ten clones.

The sequence derives from a woman aged 55-70 years with active or convalescent COVID-19. Source material: peripheral blood. The rearranged chain carries TRBV15 and TRBJ2-3, with 8 bases in between that match TRBD2. The CDR3 amino acid sequence is: CATSRDGNSGADTQYF. The bases are TGTGCCACCAGCAGAGATGGAAATAGCGGGGCGGATACGCAGTATTTT.